These T cell receptor beta chains were read from a single sample in a study of T cell repertoires in cytomegalovirus infection. These receptors have no known antigen. A single record per CDR3 protein comes from TCRdb applying MiXCR to the reads. The sample yields more than 250,000 distinct CDR3 sequences, 25% seen once. The sequences come from cultured PBMCs, collected from culture after CMV antigen stimulation. The receptors shown here come from a human donor in good health (CMV status not recorded). Some clones in this sample may be carry-over from other donors' samples. CDR3s include the opening cysteine and the closing phenylalanine or tryptophan. Each record gives: V gene, D gene, clone size, J gene, CDR3 protein, CDR3 DNA. A D gene is named only where the DNA matches it firmly. For some rows the clone size is stated as once, few or many, or as a class when expanded; others skip it.

TRBV6-1,.,few,TRBJ2-7,CASSEIDVGALEQYF,TGTGCCAGCAGTGAAATCGACGTCGGAGCCCTCGAGCAGTACTTC
TRBV14,.,few,TRBJ2-2,CASSQHSRFAGELFF,TGTGCCAGCAGCCAACATAGCCGTTTCGCCGGGGAGCTGTTTTTT
TRBV7-2,.,many,TRBJ2-1,CASSLDGDGVGLFF,TGTGCCAGCAGCTTAGACGGGGACGGAGTAGGACTGTTCTTC
TRBV20-1,TRBD2,.,TRBJ2-3,CSASSLAGTDTQYF,TGCAGTGCTAGTTCACTAGCGGGCACAGATACGCAGTATTTT
TRBV6-2/TRBV6-3,TRBD2,.,TRBJ2-1,CASRPGLANNEQFF,TGTGCCAGCCGCCCGGGACTAGCGAACAATGAGCAGTTCTTC
TRBV28,TRBD2,few,TRBJ2-3,CASSYQALSGRDADTQYF,TGTGCCAGCAGCTACCAAGCCCTTAGCGGGAGGGACGCAGATACGCAGTATTTT
TRBV10-3,.,few,TRBJ1-3,CAISEPTGTGNTIYF,TGTGCCATCAGTGAGCCGACAGGAACTGGAAACACCATATATTTT
TRBV20-1,TRBD1,few,TRBJ2-3,CSAPGTGNLDTQYF,TGCAGTGCGCCCGGGACAGGGAACTTAGATACGCAGTATTTT
TRBV13,.,few,TRBJ2-1,CASSLGEGLRYNEQFF,TGTGCCAGCAGCTTAGGTGAGGGCCTGAGGTACAATGAGCAGTTCTTC
TRBV18,.,few,TRBJ1-1,CASLLGELTEAFF,TGTGCCAGCCTCCTAGGAGAACTCACTGAAGCTTTCTTT
TRBV29-1,.,.,TRBJ2-5,CSVAGTIETQYF,TGCAGCGTTGCCGGGACGATAGAGACCCAGTACTTC
TRBV7-2,.,many,TRBJ1-1,CASSLRQGSTEAFF,TGTGCCAGCAGCCTGAGGCAGGGGAGCACTGAAGCTTTCTTT
TRBV28,.,.,TRBJ1-5,CASSFPEGFQPQHF,TGTGCCAGCAGTTTTCCCGAGGGTTTCCAGCCCCAGCATTTT
TRBV10-3,.,.,TRBJ2-3,CAISDHERADTDTQYF,TGTGCCATCAGTGATCATGAGCGGGCAGACACAGATACGCAGTATTTT
TRBV6-2/TRBV6-3,.,.,TRBJ2-7,CASRSIYPLPGEQYF,TGTGCCAGCAGAAGCATCTATCCTCTCCCGGGAGAGCAGTACTTC
TRBV5-1,TRBD1,many,TRBJ1-1,CASSWGQGKNTEAFF,TGCGCCAGCAGCTGGGGACAGGGGAAGAACACTGAAGCTTTCTTT
TRBV6-2/TRBV6-3,.,.,TRBJ2-1,CASSYMARGEQFF,TGTGCCAGCAGTTATATGGCCAGGGGTGAGCAGTTCTTC
TRBV20-1,.,few,TRBJ2-2,CSARPPLQGSGTGELFF,TGCAGTGCTAGGCCTCCCCTACAGGGCAGTGGAACCGGGGAGCTGTTTTTT
TRBV20-1,TRBD2,.,TRBJ2-3,CSARGGSGTDTQYF,TGCAGTGCTAGGGGCGGGAGTGGTACAGATACGCAGTATTTT
TRBV11-2,TRBD2,few,TRBJ2-3,CASSLGPGGADTQYF,TGTGCCAGCAGCTTAGGACCGGGAGGGGCAGATACGCAGTATTTT
TRBV5-6,TRBD2,few,TRBJ2-1,CASSLLTGPGLAGVDNEQFF,TGTGCCAGCAGCTTGTTGACAGGTCCGGGACTAGCGGGAGTGGACAATGAGCAGTTCTTC
TRBV7-9,.,many,TRBJ2-1,CASSLLRQLLSYNEQFF,TGTGCCAGCAGCCTACTACGCCAGCTATTGTCCTACAATGAGCAGTTCTTC
TRBV5-4,TRBD2,many,TRBJ2-5,CASSLRGEQVFETQYF,TGTGCCAGCAGCTTGCGGGGGGAGCAGGTGTTTGAGACCCAGTACTTC
TRBV28,.,few,TRBJ2-3,CASSGFGNTDTQYF,TGTGCCAGCAGCGGATTTGGAAACACAGATACGCAGTATTTT
TRBV6-5,.,once,TRBJ2-5,CASSHIGGGQETQYF,TGTGCCAGCAGCCATATTGGCGGAGGCCAAGAGACCCAGTACTTC
TRBV20-1,TRBD2,few,TRBJ2-7,CSARTTGTSGYEQYF,TGCAGTGCGAGAACAACCGGGACTAGCGGTTACGAGCAGTACTTC
TRBV7-2,.,many,TRBJ1-3,CASSFGSSGRGNTIYF,TGTGCCAGCAGCTTTGGCTCCTCAGGACGAGGAAACACCATATATTTT
TRBV12-3/TRBV12-4,.,.,TRBJ1-2,CASSLNWQGYTF,TGTGCCAGCAGTTTGAACTGGCAGGGCTACACCTTC
TRBV20-1,.,.,TRBJ2-1,CSALGRGDSYNEQFF,TGCAGTGCCTTGGGTAGGGGGGACTCCTACAATGAGCAGTTCTTC
TRBV12-3/TRBV12-4,.,.,TRBJ2-3,CASSPLASPLSTDTQYF,TGTGCCAGCAGCCCCCTAGCGTCTCCCCTGAGCACAGATACGCAGTATTTT
TRBV7-8,.,.,TRBJ1-1,CASSPQDTMNTEAFF,TGTGCCAGCAGCCCCCAGGACACGATGAACACTGAAGCTTTCTTT
TRBV7-2,TRBD2,many,TRBJ2-7,CASTFSGGYEQYF,TGTGCCAGCACCTTTTCGGGAGGATACGAGCAGTACTTC
TRBV10-3,TRBD1,.,TRBJ1-4,CAISPGTGAEKLFF,TGTGCCATCAGTCCCGGGACAGGGGCTGAAAAACTGTTTTTT